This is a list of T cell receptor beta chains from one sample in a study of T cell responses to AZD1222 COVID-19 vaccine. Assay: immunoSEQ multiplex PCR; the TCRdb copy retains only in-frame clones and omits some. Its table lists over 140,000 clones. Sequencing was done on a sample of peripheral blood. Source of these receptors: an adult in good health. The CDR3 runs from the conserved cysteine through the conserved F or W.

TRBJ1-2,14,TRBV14,CASSQDAGGVGYTF
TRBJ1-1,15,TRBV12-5,CASVHPTRTNTEAFF
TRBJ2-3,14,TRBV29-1,CSVETGSGGDTQYF
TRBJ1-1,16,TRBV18,CASSPPGTGAGTEAFF
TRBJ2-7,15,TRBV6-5,CASSYATGAPYEQYF
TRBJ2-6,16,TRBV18,CASSPLSGTGANVLTF
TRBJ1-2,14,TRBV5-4,CASSLRQGGYGYTF
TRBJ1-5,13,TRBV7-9,CASSLDGVEPQHF
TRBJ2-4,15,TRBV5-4,CASSLEGTAKNIQYF
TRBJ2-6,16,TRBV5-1,CASSLQQVAGANVLTF
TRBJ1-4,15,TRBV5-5,CASSLAVTENEKLFF
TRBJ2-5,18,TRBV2,CASRTRQASRVLQETQYF
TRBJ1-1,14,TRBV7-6,CASSLAGESPEAFF
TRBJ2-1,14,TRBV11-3,CASSLEDSYNEQFF
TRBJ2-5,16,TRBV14,CASSFTLTGVSETQYF
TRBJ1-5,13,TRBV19,CASTPGGNQPQHF
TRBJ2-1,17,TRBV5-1,CASSLTSGGAGYNEQFF
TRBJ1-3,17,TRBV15,CATSRDSGRTTGNTIYF
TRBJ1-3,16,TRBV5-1,CASRQTTGSSGNTIYF
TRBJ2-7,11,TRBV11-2,CASSSLPTRYF
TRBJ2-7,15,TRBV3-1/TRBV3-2,CASSLGDRAPREQYF
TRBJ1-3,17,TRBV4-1,CASSQAPGQNSGNTIYF
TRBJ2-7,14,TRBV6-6,CASTAGLTSYEQYF
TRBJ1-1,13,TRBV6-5,CASSYSTGTEAFF
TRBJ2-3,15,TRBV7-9,CASSTPTTSTDTQYF
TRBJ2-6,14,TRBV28,CASKPGGGANVLTF
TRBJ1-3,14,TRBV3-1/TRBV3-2,CASRATDSGNTIYF
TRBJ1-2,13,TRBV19,CASSIGRNYGYTF
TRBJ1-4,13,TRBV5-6,CASSLGQNEKLFF
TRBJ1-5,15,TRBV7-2,CASSLRADSNQPQHF
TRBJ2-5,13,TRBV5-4,CASSLAKWETQYF
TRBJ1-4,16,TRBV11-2,CASSSTQGNPNEKLFF
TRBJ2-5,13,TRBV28,CASRDTGWETQYF
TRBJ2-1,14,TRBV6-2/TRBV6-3,CASSYRDPYNEQFF
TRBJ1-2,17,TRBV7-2,CASSISTGLEANYGYTF
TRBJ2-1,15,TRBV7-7,CASSLASGGIDEQFF
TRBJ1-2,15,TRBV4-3,CASSQGAILNYGYTF
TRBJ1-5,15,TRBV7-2,CASSLNGRGDQPQHF
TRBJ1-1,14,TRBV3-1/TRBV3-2,CASSRQGLGTEAFF
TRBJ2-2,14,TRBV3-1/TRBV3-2,CASSRTDRTGELFF
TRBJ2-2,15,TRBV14,CASSPQPGVTGELFF
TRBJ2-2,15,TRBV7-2,CASSPGTGWAGELFF
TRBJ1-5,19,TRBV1,CTSSPRWVRAQYSNQPQHF
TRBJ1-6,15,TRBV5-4,CASSRLDRNNSPLHF
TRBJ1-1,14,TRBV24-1,CATSDRDRVTEAFF
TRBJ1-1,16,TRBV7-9,CASSKGTGGVNTEAFF
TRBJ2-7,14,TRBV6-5,CASSPGLPAYEQYF
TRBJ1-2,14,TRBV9,CASSLLDNNYGYTF
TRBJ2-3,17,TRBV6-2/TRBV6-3,CASSYSVPPASTDTQYF
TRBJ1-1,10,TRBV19,CASRSGEAFF
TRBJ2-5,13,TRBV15,CATQLGGQETQYF
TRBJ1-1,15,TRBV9,CASSVDVAGFTEAFF
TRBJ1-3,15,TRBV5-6,CASSLRPSLGNTIYF
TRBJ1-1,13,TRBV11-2,CASSLQGDTEAFF
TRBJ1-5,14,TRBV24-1,CATSDTGGHQPQHF
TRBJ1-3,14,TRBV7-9,CASSRGGSGNTIYF
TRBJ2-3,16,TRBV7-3,CASSPGYGGGTDTQYF